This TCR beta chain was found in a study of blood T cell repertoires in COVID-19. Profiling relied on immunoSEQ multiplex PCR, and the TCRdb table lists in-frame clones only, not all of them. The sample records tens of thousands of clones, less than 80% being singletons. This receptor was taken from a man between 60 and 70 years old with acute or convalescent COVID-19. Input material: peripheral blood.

This CDR3 is CASSLNGQGAFRSYEQYF. The CDR3 DNA reads as TGTGCCAGCAGTTTAAATGGACAGGGGGCGTTTCGCTCCTACGAGCAGTACTTC. The chain is built from TRBV27 and TRBJ2-7; 11 nucleotides line up with TRBD1. The CDR3 is 18 amino acids. Trimming at V came to 2 bases and at J to 0 bases, leaving 9 bases not matched to a gene. CDR1 is MNHEY, CDR2 SMNVEV, per germline (reference sequence).